A single sample gave rise to the 20 T cell receptor beta chains below, sequenced in a study of T cell responses to AZD1222 COVID-19 vaccine. Data came from immunoSEQ multiplex PCR; TCRdb stores just in-frame clones and leaves some out. This repertoire shows 150,000 or so clones, around 92% found once; its top ten account for 1.5% to 2%. This sample comprised peripheral blood, obtained on day 0 of AZD1222 vaccination. These receptors were taken from an adult in good health.

This clone was counted once. The chain couples TRBV19 to TRBJ2-7; 9 bases line up with TRBD1. Germline V CDR1 and CDR2: LNHDA, SQIVND (reference sequence). CDR3 length: 15 amino acids. V shed 8 bases, J shed 1 base, and the junction held 9 bases outside the gene matches. In DNA form, the CDR3 reads TGTGCCAGTGGCACCTGGGGGACAGGGTCCTACGAGCAGTACTTC. Encoded protein: CASGTWGTGSYEQYF.

The chain couples TRBV10-3 to TRBJ2-6, with a weak D call TRBD2 (5 bases). Germline CDR1 and CDR2: ENHRY and SYGVKD. The CDR3 totals 16 residues. The V end lost 4 bases, the J end lost 0 bases, and 10 bases lay between the germline ends. The chain's CDR3 is CAISGGLFSGANVLTF. The DNA for the CDR3 is TGTGCCATCAGTGGAGGACTGTTCTCTGGGGCCAACGTCCTGACTTTC.

The V gene is TRBV5-1, the J gene TRBJ2-3; D call uncertain. Germline CDR1 is SGHRS and CDR2 is YFSETQ. Between the trimmed V and J ends, which lost 4 bases and 6 bases, there was a span of 15 bases. The CDR3 runs 14 residues. The CDR3 is CASSERAGLDTQYF. The DNA for the CDR3 is TGCGCCAGCAGCGAGAGAGCAGGCCTGGATACGCAGTATTTT.

J is TRBJ2-5 and V is TRBV7-8, with no clear D. The CDR3 sequence is 15 residues long. Germline-derived CDR1 and CDR2 are SGHVS and FQNEAQ. The V end was cut by 5 bases, the J end by 5 bases, with 18 bases between. DNA of the CDR3: TGTGCCAGCAGCACCCAAGTACCCTTTAGGGAGACCCAGTACTTC. Its protein is CASSTQVPFRETQYF.

The chain joins TRBV5-4 to TRBJ2-1; 9 nucleotides line up with TRBD2. V was pared by 2 bases and J by 5 bases, with 5 bases of the junction left unmatched. Germline V CDR1 and CDR2: SGHNT, YYREEE (reference sequence). This CDR3 region has 15 residues. The CDR3 DNA is TGTGCCAGCAGCTTAGCGGGGGGTCGACACAATGAGCAGTTCTTC. Translated: CASSLAGGRHNEQFF.

The chain joins TRBV5-8 to TRBJ2-5; D possibly uses TRBD1 or TRBD2 (6 bases each). The CDR3 is made up of 16 amino acids. Germline assignment: CDR1 SGHTS and CDR2 YDEGEE. V was trimmed by 4 bases and J by 4 bases, leaving 20 bases between them. The CDR3 DNA sequence: TGTGCCAGCAGCCGGGACTTTTTAGGGGGGCCAGAGACCCAGTACTTC. Translating it yields CASSRDFLGGPETQYF.

The chain employs TRBV6-2 or TRBV6-3 and TRBJ2-1; no clear D. The CDR3 extends over 14 amino acids. The V and J ends lost 0 bases and 7 bases respectively, with 10 bases between them. Germline CDR1 reads MNHEY; CDR2 reads SVGEGT. CDR3 nucleotides: TGTGCCAGCAGTTACTCGAAACAGCTAAATGAGCAGTTCTTC. Its protein product is CASSYSKQLNEQFF.

The chain couples TRBV7-2 to TRBJ2-2; TRBD1 agrees at 7 bases. V was clipped by 6 bases and J by 6 bases; unmatched bases: 7. Germline CDR1 reads SGHTA; CDR2 reads FQGNSA. This CDR3 contains 14 residues. As DNA, the CDR3 is TGTGCCAGCAGACAAACAGGGGCGGCCGGGGAGCTGTTTTTT. As protein: CASRQTGAAGELFF.

This clone was seen a single time. The chain couples TRBV7-2 to TRBJ1-6; 9 bases match TRBD1. The V gene end was trimmed by 4 bases and the J gene end by 4 bases; junction bases not matched to a gene: 8. There are 17 residues in the CDR3. Germline V lookup: CDR1 SGHTA, CDR2 FQGNSA. The CDR3 here is CASSSPDRGPYNSPLHF. For the CDR3, the DNA is TGTGCCAGCAGCTCCCCGGACAGGGGCCCTTATAATTCACCCCTCCACTTT.

The chain has TRBV19 and TRBJ1-5; possible D gene TRBD1, 6 bases. This CDR3 contains 15 residues. The V end lost 3 bases, the J end lost 3 bases, and 12 bases lay between the germline ends. Germline values: CDR1 LNHDA, CDR2 SQIVND (reference sequence). The DNA of the CDR3 is TGTGCCAGTAGTATGCCGGGGGGCATCAATCAGCCCCAGCATTTT. It codes for CASSMPGGINQPQHF. Looking up the rest from reference TRBV19 and TRBJ1-5 gives the full variable domain: DGGITQSPKYLFRKEGQNVTLSCEQNLNHDAMYWYRQDPGQGLRLIYYSQIVNDFQKGDIAEGYSVSREKKESFPLTVTSAQKNPTAFYLCASSMPGGINQPQHFGDGTRLSIL.

The chain carries TRBV18 and TRBJ2-3; TRBD1 or TRBD2 may be the D gene (5 bases each). The germline V gene has CDR1 KGHSH and CDR2 LQKENI. With 5 bases removed from V and 0 bases from J, the gap between germline ends came to 12 bases. CDR3 length: 15 amino acids. This chain's CDR3 is CASSSQGGSTDTQYF. The CDR3 bases are TGTGCCAGCTCATCGCAGGGCGGGAGCACAGATACGCAGTATTTT.

The CDR3 sequence is CAISLGLAGETQYF. In DNA form, the CDR3 reads TGTGCCATCAGTTTGGGACTAGCAGGAGAGACCCAGTACTTC. The rearrangement links TRBV10-3 to TRBJ2-5, with 9 bases identical to TRBD2. This CDR3 is built from 14 residues. Germline V gives CDR1 ENHRY, CDR2 SYGVKD. The V and J ends lost 5 bases and 4 bases, in that order; junction bases with no gene match: 5.

The count of this clone is one. The J gene is TRBJ1-4, the V gene TRBV20-1; D is ambiguous. V was pared by 6 bases and J by 8 bases, with 10 bases between. CDR3 length: 11 residues. Germline V gene data show CDR1 as DFQATT and CDR2 as SNEGSKA (reference sequence). CDR3 sequence: CSARSGEKLFF. CDR3 DNA sequence: TGCAGTGCCAGGAGTGGGGAAAAACTGTTTTTT.

The rearrangement uses TRBV5-1 and TRBJ2-5; D might be TRBD2 (6 bases). CDR1 and CDR2 from the germline V gene are SGHRS and YFSETQ. This CDR3 has 16 amino acids. Trimming took 6 bases from V and 2 from J, leaving 20 bases between them. CDR3: CASTPLAGLGQETQYF. CDR3 DNA: TGCGCCAGCACTCCCCTTGCGGGGTTAGGGCAAGAGACCCAGTACTTC.

This clone was detected only once. The CDR3 nucleotides are TGTGCCAGCAGACGCAACGGGCCGTCATATAAACTGTTTTTT. Its protein is CASRRNGPSYKLFF. The rearrangement links TRBV27 to TRBJ1-4; D gene uncertain. Trimming removed 6 bases at V and 11 bases at J, with 19 bases between. Per the germline V gene, CDR1 is MNHEY and CDR2 is SMNVEV (reference sequence). This CDR3 spans 14 amino acids. Full variable domain (rest looked up from reference TRBV27 and TRBJ1-4): EAQVTQNPRYLITVTGKKLTVTCSQNMNHEYMSWYRQDPGLGLRQIYYSMNVEVTDKGDVPEGYKVSRKEKRNFPLILESPSPNQTSLYFCASRRNGPSYKLFFGSGTQLSVL.

CDR3 DNA sequence: TGTGCCAGCAGCGTGGACAGCCCACCGGAGACCCAGTACTTC. Translating it yields CASSVDSPPETQYF. The chain carries TRBV5-5 and TRBJ2-5; D possibly corresponds to TRBD1 (6 bases). V lost 4 bases to trimming and J lost 5 bases, with 15 bases between them. The germline V gene has CDR1 SGHKS and CDR2 YYEKEE (reference sequence). This CDR3 is 14 amino acids long. The whole variable domain, remainder taken from reference TRBV5-5 and TRBJ2-5, is DAGVTQSPTHLIKTRGQQVTLRCSPISGHKSVSWYQQVLGQGPQFIFQYYEKEERGRGNFPDRFSARQFPNYSSELNVNALLLGDSALYLCASSVDSPPETQYFGPGTRLLVL.

CDR3 coding DNA: TGTGCCAGCAGTTTACTTCGACAGGGTGGGGAGCAGTACTTC. Translated: CASSLLRQGGEQYF. J is TRBJ2-7 and V is TRBV27, with TRBD1 matching 7 bases. The CDR3 is 14 amino acids. Trimming took 2 bases from V and 7 from J; bases not matched to a gene: 8. Looked up from germline, CDR1 is MNHEY and CDR2 is SMNVEV (reference sequence).

As concerns this clone: One end of the junction varies from germline; a read error may be responsible. The chain recombines TRBV5-1 with TRBJ1-1; 11 bases map to TRBD1. CDR1 SGHRS and CDR2 YFSETQ come from the germline V gene. This CDR3 contains 14 residues. For the CDR3, the DNA is TGCCCCAGCAGCGGGGGGACAGGGGGCACTGAAGCTTTCTTT. This encodes CPSSGGTGGTEAFF.

V gene TRBV19 combines with J gene TRBJ2-2, with TRBD1 matching 8 bases. The length of the CDR3 is 14 residues. Germline V lookup: CDR1 LNHDA, CDR2 SQIVND (reference sequence). Trimming took 6 bases from V and 5 from J; bases not matched to a gene: 5. The DNA of the CDR3 is TGTGCCAGTAGGCCAGGACAGGGAACCGGGGAGCTGTTTTTT. Protein sequence: CASRPGQGTGELFF.

The V gene is TRBV21-1, the J gene TRBJ1-2. TRBV21-1 counts as a pseudogene. The CDR3 has 13 amino acids. CDR3 DNA: TGTGCCAGCAACCACGACGCTTACTATGGCTACACCTTC. Protein: CASNHDAYYGYTF.